This entry concerns a single T cell receptor beta chain. This record comes from a study of blood T cell repertoires in COVID-19. Overall study context: COVID-19 samples from acute and convalescent phases originated in the United States, Italy and Spain. PBMCs, B-cell-depleted T cells, or T cells were the source of the cDNA or gDNA that made up the material.

As originally analysed: Estimated nucleated cell counts came from reference gene primer amplification. Profiled with immunoSEQ multiplex PCR; TCRdb holds only in-frame clones, not every one. V, J and clone size reflect that table, while D and trimming were determined from the DNA. The table lists some 110,000 clones, about nine tenths of them singletons. The CDR3 extends over 14 amino acids. Germline values: CDR1 MNHNS, CDR2 SASEGT. With 2 bases removed from V and 7 bases from J, the gap between germline ends came to 12 bases. The chain links TRBV6-1 to TRBJ1-5; D not certain. Sequencing was done on a sample of peripheral blood. The TCR was taken from a human donor in a cohort sampled during active COVID-19. For the CDR3, the DNA is TGTGCCAGCAGTGAACGGGGTTATGGACAGCCCCAGCATTTT. Its translation: CASSERGYGQPQHF.